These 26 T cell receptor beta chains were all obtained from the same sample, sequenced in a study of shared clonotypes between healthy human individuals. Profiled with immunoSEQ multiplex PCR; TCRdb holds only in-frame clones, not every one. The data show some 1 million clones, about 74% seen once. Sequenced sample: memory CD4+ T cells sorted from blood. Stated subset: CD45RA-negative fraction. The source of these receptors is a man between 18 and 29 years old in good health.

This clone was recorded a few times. The CDR3 sequence is CASSSFSASQETQYF. CDR3 nucleotides: TGCGCCAGCAGCTCCTTTAGCGCCTCCCAAGAGACCCAGTACTTC. The chain couples TRBV5-1 to TRBJ2-5, with D possibly TRBD2 on 5 matching bases. Germline assignment: CDR1 SGHRS and CDR2 YFSETQ. The V gene lost 3 bases and the J gene lost 1 base, with 13 bases spanning the gap. The CDR3 runs 15 residues.

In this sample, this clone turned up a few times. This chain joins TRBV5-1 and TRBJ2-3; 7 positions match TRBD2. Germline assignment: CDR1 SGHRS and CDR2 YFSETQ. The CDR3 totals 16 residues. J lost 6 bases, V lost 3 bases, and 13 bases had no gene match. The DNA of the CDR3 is TGCGCCAGCAGCTCCAGCACTAGCGTCCCCGGGGATACGCAGTATTTT. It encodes CASSSSTSVPGDTQYF. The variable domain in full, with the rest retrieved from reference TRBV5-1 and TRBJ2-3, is KAGVTQTPRYLIKTRGQQVTLSCSPISGHRSVSWYQQTPGQGLQFLFEYFSETQRNKGNFPGRFSGRQFSNSRSEMNVSTLELGDSALYLCASSSSTSVPGDTQYFGPGTRLTVL.

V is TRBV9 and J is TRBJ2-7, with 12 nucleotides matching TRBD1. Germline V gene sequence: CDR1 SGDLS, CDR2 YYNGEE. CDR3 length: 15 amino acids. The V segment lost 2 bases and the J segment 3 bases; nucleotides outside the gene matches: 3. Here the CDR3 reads CASSVGTGGHYEQYF. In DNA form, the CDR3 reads TGTGCCAGCAGCGTGGGGACAGGGGGCCACTACGAGCAGTACTTC.

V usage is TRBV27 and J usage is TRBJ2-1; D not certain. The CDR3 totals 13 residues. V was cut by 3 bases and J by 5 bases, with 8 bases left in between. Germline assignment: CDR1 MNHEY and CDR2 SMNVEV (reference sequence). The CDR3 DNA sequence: TGTGCCAGCAGTTTGCGGCTAAACAATGAGCAGTTCTTC. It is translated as CASSLRLNNEQFF.

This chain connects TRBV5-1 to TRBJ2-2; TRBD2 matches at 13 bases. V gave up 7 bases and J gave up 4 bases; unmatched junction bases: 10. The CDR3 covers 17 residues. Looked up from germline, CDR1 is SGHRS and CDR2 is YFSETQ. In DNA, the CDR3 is TGCGCCAGCGCCCCACTAGCGGGGGGGCCGGGCACCGGGGAGCTGTTTTTT. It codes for CASAPLAGGPGTGELFF.

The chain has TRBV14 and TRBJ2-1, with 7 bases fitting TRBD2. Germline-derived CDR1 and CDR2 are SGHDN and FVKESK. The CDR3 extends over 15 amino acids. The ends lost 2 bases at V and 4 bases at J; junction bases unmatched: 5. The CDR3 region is CASSQQGGFYNEQFF. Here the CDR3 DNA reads TGTGCCAGCAGCCAACAGGGAGGGTTTTACAATGAGCAGTTCTTC.

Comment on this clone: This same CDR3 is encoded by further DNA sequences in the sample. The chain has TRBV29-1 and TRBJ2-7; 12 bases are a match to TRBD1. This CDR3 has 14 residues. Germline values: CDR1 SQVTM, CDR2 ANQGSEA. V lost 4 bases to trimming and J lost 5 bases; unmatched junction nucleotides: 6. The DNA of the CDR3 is TGCAGCGTTGGAGTAGGGACAGGGGGCCACGAGCAGTACTTC. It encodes CSVGVGTGGHEQYF.

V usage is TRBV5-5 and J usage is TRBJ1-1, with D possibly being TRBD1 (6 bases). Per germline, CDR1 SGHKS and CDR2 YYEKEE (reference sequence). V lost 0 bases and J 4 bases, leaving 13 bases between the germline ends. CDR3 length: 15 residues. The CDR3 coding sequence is TGTGCCAGCAGCTTGGAACCTACAGGGTTCACTGAAGCTTTCTTT. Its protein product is CASSLEPTGFTEAFF.

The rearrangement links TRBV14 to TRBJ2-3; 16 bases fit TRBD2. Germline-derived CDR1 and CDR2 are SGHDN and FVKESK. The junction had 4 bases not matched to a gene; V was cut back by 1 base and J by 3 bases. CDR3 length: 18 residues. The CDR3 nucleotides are TGTGCCAGCAGCCAAGCACCGGGACTAGCGGGAGGGACAGATACGCAGTATTTT. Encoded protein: CASSQAPGLAGGTDTQYF.

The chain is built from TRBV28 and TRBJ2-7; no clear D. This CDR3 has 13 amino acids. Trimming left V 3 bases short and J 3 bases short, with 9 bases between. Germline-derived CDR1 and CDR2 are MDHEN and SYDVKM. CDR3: CASSLKGGYEQYF. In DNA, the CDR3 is TGTGCCAGCAGTTTGAAGGGTGGCTACGAGCAGTACTTC.

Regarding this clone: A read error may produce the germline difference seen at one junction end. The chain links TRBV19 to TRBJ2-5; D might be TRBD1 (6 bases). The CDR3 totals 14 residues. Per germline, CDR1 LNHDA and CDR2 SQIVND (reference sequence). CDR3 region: CASSGRGHQETQYF. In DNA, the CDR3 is TGTGCCAGTAGTGGCAGGGGCCACCAGGAGACCCAGTACTTC.

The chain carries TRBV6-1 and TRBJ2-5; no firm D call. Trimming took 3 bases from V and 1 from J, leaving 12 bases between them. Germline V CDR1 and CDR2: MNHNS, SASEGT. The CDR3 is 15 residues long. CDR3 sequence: CASSDPAGIQETQYF. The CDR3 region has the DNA TGTGCCAGCAGTGACCCGGCTGGGATCCAAGAGACCCAGTACTTC.

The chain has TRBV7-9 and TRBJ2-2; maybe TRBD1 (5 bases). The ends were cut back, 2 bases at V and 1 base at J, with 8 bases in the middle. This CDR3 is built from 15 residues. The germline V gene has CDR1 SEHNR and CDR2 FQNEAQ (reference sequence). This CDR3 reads CASSLFQGNTGELFF. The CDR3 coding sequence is TGTGCCAGCAGCTTATTTCAGGGGAACACCGGGGAGCTGTTTTTT.

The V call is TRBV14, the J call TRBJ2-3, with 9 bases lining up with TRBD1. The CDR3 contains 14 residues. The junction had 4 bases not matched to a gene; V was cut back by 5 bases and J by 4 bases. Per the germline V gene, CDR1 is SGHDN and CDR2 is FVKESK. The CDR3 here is CASSNRQGADTQYF. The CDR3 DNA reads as TGTGCCAGCAGCAATAGACAGGGGGCAGATACGCAGTATTTT.

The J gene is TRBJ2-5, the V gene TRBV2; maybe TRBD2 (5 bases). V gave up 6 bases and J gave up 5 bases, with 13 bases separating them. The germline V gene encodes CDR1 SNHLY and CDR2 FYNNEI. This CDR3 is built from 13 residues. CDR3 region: CASRTHSGETQYF. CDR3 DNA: TGTGCCAGCAGGACACATTCGGGGGAGACCCAGTACTTC.

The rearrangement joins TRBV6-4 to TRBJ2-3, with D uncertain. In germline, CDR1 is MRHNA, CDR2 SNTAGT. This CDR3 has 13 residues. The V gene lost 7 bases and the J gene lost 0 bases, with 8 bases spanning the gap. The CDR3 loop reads CASKGSSTDTQYF. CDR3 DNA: TGTGCCAGCAAAGGATCTAGCACAGATACGCAGTATTTT.

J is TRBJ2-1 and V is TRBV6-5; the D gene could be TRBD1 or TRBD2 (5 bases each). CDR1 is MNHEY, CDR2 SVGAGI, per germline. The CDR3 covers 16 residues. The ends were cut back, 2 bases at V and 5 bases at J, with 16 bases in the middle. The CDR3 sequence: CASSYSFRDLHNEQFF. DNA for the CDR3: TGTGCCAGCAGTTACAGTTTCCGGGACCTACACAATGAGCAGTTCTTC.

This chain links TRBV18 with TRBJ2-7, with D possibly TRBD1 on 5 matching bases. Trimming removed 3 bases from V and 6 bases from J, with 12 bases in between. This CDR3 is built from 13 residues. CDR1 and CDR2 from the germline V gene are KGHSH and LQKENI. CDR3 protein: CASSPLDQGEQYF. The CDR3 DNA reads TGTGCCAGCTCACCGCTGGATCAGGGCGAGCAGTACTTC. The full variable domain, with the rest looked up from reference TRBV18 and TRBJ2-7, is NAGVMQNPRHLVRRRGQEARLRCSPMKGHSHVYWYRQLPEEGLKFMVYLQKENIIDESGMPKERFSAEFPKEGPSILRIQQVVRGDSAAYFCASSPLDQGEQYFGPGTRLTVT.

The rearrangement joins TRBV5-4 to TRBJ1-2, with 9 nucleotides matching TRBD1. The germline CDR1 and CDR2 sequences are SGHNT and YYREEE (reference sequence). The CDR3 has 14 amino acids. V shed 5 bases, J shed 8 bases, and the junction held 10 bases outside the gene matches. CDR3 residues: CASRLPGQGRGYTF. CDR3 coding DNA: TGTGCCAGCAGACTTCCGGGACAGGGTAGAGGCTACACCTTC.

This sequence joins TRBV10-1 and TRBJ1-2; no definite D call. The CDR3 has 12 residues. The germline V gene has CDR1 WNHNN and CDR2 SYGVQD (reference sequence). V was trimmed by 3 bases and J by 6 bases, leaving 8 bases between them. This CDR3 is CASSDGDHGYTF. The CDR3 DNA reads TGCGCCAGCAGTGACGGGGATCATGGCTACACCTTC.

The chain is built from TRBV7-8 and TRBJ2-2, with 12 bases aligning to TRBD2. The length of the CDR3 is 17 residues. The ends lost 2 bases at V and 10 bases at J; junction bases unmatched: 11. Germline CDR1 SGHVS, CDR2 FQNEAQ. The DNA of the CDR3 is TGTGCCAGCAGCTTACGGACTAGGACTAGCGGGGTTGAGGAGCTGTTTTTT. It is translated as CASSLRTRTSGVEELFF. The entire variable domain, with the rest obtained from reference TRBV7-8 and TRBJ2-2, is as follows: GAGVSQSPRYKVAKRGQDVALRCDPISGHVSLFWYQQALGQGPEFLTYFQNEAQLDKSGLPSDRFFAERPEGSVSTLKIQRTQQEDSAVYLCASSLRTRTSGVEELFFGEGSRLTVL.

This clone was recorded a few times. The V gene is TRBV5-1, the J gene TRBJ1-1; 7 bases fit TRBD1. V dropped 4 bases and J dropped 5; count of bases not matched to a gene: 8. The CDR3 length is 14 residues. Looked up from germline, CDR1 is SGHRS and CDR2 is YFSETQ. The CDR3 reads CASSVYRGGTEAFF. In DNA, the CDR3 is TGCGCCAGCAGCGTATACAGGGGAGGGACTGAAGCTTTCTTT.

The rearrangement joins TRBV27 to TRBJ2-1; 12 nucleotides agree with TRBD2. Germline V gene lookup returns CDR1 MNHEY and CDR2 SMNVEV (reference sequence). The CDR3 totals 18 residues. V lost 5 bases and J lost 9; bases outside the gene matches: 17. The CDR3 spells CASSRSALAGGLRGEQFF. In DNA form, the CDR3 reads TGTGCCAGCAGTAGGTCCGCACTAGCGGGAGGTCTGAGGGGTGAGCAGTTCTTC.

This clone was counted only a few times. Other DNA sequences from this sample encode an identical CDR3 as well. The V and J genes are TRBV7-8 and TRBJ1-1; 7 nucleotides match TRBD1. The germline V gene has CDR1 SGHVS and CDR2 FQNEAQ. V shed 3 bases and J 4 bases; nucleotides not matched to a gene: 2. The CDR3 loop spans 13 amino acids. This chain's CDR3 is CASSLTGPTEAFF. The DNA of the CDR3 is TGTGCCAGCAGCTTGACAGGGCCCACTGAAGCTTTCTTT.

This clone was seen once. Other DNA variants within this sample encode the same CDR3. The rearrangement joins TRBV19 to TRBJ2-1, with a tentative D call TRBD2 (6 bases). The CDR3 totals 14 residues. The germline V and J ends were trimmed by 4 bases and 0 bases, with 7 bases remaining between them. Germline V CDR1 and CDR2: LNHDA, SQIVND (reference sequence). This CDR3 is CASSRGGSYNEQFF. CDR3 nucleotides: TGTGCCAGTAGTAGGGGAGGCTCCTACAATGAGCAGTTCTTC.

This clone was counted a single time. The CDR3, as DNA: TGTGCCAGCAGCTCTGGTCGCGGGCTTACTGGAAACACCATATATTTT. Its translation: CASSSGRGLTGNTIYF. The V gene is TRBV7-9, the J gene TRBJ1-3, with unresolved D. Trimming pared 4 bases from V and 2 bases from J, leaving 15 bases between. Looked up from germline, CDR1 is SEHNR and CDR2 is FQNEAQ (reference sequence). CDR3 length: 16 residues.